This is a list of T cell receptor beta chains from one sample in a study of CD8+ T cells in alopecia areata. Clones were read by immunoSEQ multiplex PCR, and TCRdb kept only the in-frame ones, dropping some. The profile shows roughly 210,000 clones, about 40% of them singletons. Here the sequenced sample was CD4+ T cells sorted from blood, taken around week 37, from a patient treated with tofacitinib. The receptors derive from a human donor with alopecia areata. CDR3s include the opening cysteine and the closing phenylalanine or tryptophan. Fields, in order: V gene, clone size, D gene, J gene, CDR3 DNA, CDR3 protein. A D gene is named only where the DNA matches it firmly. Rows give clone size only sometimes, using once, few, many, or a class for an expanded clone.

TRBV9,-,TRBD2,TRBJ2-3,TGTGCCAGCAGCGTCCTCGACGGGAGGGCAGATACGCAGTATTTT,CASSVLDGRADTQYF
TRBV18,few,-,TRBJ2-1,TGTGCCAGCTCACCGGGGGGGGCAGCCTACAATGAGCAGTTCTTC,CASSPGGAAYNEQFF
TRBV19,few,TRBD1,TRBJ2-3,TGTGCCAGTAGGAAACAGGGGTCGGGCACAGATACGCAGTATTTT,CASRKQGSGTDTQYF
TRBV7-2,-,-,TRBJ2-4,TGTGCCAGCAGCTTAGCAGGGATCTCCAAAAACATTCAGTACTTC,CASSLAGISKNIQYF
TRBV10-1,-,TRBD1,TRBJ2-6,TGCGCCAGCAGGGGACAGGGGTTGGCCAACGTCCTGACTTTC,CASRGQGLANVLTF
TRBV5-1,-,TRBD2,TRBJ2-5,TGCGCCAGCAGCTACTCTAGCGGTGAAGAGACCCAGTACTTC,CASSYSSGEETQYF
TRBV30,-,-,TRBJ2-7,TGTGCCTGGAAACAGGGTTCCTCCTACGAGCAGTACTTC,CAWKQGSSYEQYF
TRBV7-9,-,TRBD1,TRBJ2-3,TGTGCCAGCAGCCCCTCCGGGACAGGGTCGGTTGGTCGGGCAGATACGCAGTATTTT,CASSPSGTGSVGRADTQYF
TRBV11-2,-,-,TRBJ2-2,TGTGCCAGCAGCTTCCACGGGACGGGCGGGGAGCTGTTTTTT,CASSFHGTGGELFF
TRBV7-9,-,TRBD2,TRBJ2-1,TGTGCCAGCAGCTTAGCGGCGGGAGTGGACAATGAGCAGTTCTTC,CASSLAAGVDNEQFF
TRBV2,few,-,TRBJ1-2,TGTGCCAGCAGTACGGCAACAGGGTTCGGCTACACCTTC,CASSTATGFGYTF
TRBV5-4,-,-,TRBJ2-7,TGTGCCAGCAGCTCCGCCGGGACTTACCGCTACGAGCAGTACTTC,CASSSAGTYRYEQYF
TRBV15,-,-,TRBJ1-2,TGTGCCACCAGCAGAGAAGGGCCCTATGGCTACACCTTC,CATSREGPYGYTF
TRBV18,-,TRBD1,TRBJ1-5,TGTGCCAGCTCAGGATCGACAGGGGCCCATCAGCCCCAGCATTTT,CASSGSTGAHQPQHF
TRBV9,-,-,TRBJ2-7,TGTGCCAGCAGCTCAACACAGGGTCAGCAGTACTTC,CASSSTQGQQYF
TRBV18,-,TRBD1,TRBJ2-7,TGTGCCAGCTCACCCGGACAGGGCGAGCAGTACTTC,CASSPGQGEQYF
TRBV5-1,-,-,TRBJ2-3,TGCGCCAGCAGCCTTCGGGAGACGCAGTATTTT,CASSLRETQYF
TRBV4-3,-,-,TRBJ2-3,TGCGCCAGCAGCCTACGACTGGGAGCGGATACGCAGTATTTT,CASSLRLGADTQYF
TRBV9,-,-,TRBJ2-7,TGTGCCAGCAGCGTAGCGACCGGTGGCGAGCAGTACTTC,CASSVATGGEQYF
TRBV4-1,-,TRBD2,TRBJ2-3,TGCGCCAGCAGCCAAGTAGCGGGAGTAGGGGCACACACAGATACGCAGTATTTT,CASSQVAGVGAHTDTQYF
TRBV7-2,once,-,TRBJ2-7,TGTGCCGGGCCTGGAGGGGGGGAGCAGTACTTC,CAGPGGGEQYF
TRBV28,-,TRBD2,TRBJ2-1,TGTGCCAGCAGTTTAACTAGCGGGAGAGGTGAGCAGTTCTTC,CASSLTSGRGEQFF
TRBV5-1,-,-,TRBJ1-3,TGCGCCAGCAGCTTGGGTTCGGGGCTCGGAAACACCATATATTTT,CASSLGSGLGNTIYF
TRBV29-1,few,TRBD1,TRBJ1-5,TGCAGCGCATCAGGGGGTGGGGATCAGCCCCAGCATTTT,CSASGGGDQPQHF
TRBV5-1,-,-,TRBJ2-7,TGCGCCAGCAGCCCCCGGGACACCTTCTACGAGCAGTACTTC,CASSPRDTFYEQYF
TRBV7-2,few,TRBD2,TRBJ2-7,TGTGCCAGCAGCTCAAGCGGGGACTCCTACGAGCAGTACTTC,CASSSSGDSYEQYF
TRBV30,-,-,TRBJ1-4,TGTGCCTGGAGAGGACTCGAAAAACTGTTTTTT,CAWRGLEKLFF
TRBV9,-,-,TRBJ2-3,TGTGCCAGCAGCCCGGATCGAACAGCCCGCACAGATACGCAGTATTTT,CASSPDRTARTDTQYF
TRBV2,few,-,TRBJ2-5,TGTGCCAGCAGCTCCGGGGCGGAGACCCAGTACTTC,CASSSGAETQYF
TRBV29-1,few,TRBD2,TRBJ2-7,TGCAGCGTTGTTAGCGGGAGGGCCGGCGAGCAGTACTTC,CSVVSGRAGEQYF
TRBV7-8,-,-,TRBJ2-5,TGTGCCAGCAGGGGCGTTCGACAAGAGACCCAGTACTTC,CASRGVRQETQYF
TRBV5-1,-,TRBD1,TRBJ1-1,TGCGCCAGCAGCTTGGGGCTGGGGACAGGGATTTTGAACACTGAAGCTTTCTTT,CASSLGLGTGILNTEAFF
TRBV6-5,-,-,TRBJ2-1,TGTGCCAGCAAGCCCATCGGGTTGATGAATGAGCAGTTCTTC,CASKPIGLMNEQFF
TRBV7-2,-,TRBD1,TRBJ2-7,TGTGCCAGCAGCCCCGGACGTGACAGGGGCCTCGAGCAGTACTTC,CASSPGRDRGLEQYF
TRBV20-1,-,-,TRBJ2-3,TGCAGTGCCACCACGGATACGCAGTATTTT,CSATTDTQYF
TRBV19,-,-,TRBJ2-1,TGTGCCAGTAGTTCTGGGACGGCCAATGAGCAGTTCTTC,CASSSGTANEQFF
TRBV28,many,-,TRBJ2-7,TGTGCCAGCAGTCGAGTCCTACAGGGTTCCTACGAGCAGTACTTC,CASSRVLQGSYEQYF
TRBV7-9,few,-,TRBJ1-1,TGTGCCAGCACCCCGGCAAAGGATCTCACTGAAGCTTTCTTT,CASTPAKDLTEAFF
TRBV5-6,few,-,TRBJ2-7,TGTGCCAGCAGCTTGGGTTATGGCGACGAGCAGTACTTC,CASSLGYGDEQYF
TRBV7-9,-,TRBD2,TRBJ2-7,TGTGCCAGCAGCCAGGGCCGGGAGGGACCCTACGAGCAGTACTTC,CASSQGREGPYEQYF
TRBV4-1,-,-,TRBJ2-2,TGCGCCAGTTCGCTCAGCCCATTCGGGGAGCTGTTTTTT,CASSLSPFGELFF
TRBV28,few,-,TRBJ1-2,TGTGCCAGCAGTTCCGCGGGGCCAGGGAACTATGGCTACACCTTC,CASSSAGPGNYGYTF
TRBV27,-,-,TRBJ2-6,TGTGCCAGCAGTCAACTGGGCTCTGGGGCCAACGTCCTGACTTTC,CASSQLGSGANVLTF
TRBV29-1,-,-,TRBJ2-1,TGCAGCGTCAGAGGTTTGACAACGGCGGGCCCGTCCTACAATGAGCAGTTCTTC,CSVRGLTTAGPSYNEQFF
TRBV5-1,-,-,TRBJ1-2,TGCGCCAGCAGTGGATCCTCTTCCTATGGCTACACCTTC,CASSGSSSYGYTF
TRBV6-1,-,-,TRBJ1-5,TGTGCCAGCAGTGACAGGGGAGGCTTAGTATTGGGTCAGCCCCAGCATTTT,CASSDRGGLVLGQPQHF